This T cell receptor (beta chain) was sequenced during a study of T-cell reconstitution after alpha-beta-depleted transplantation in children (dated by TCRdb to about 2016). In terms of the full investigation: Using TCR repertoire profiling, the study quantitatively followed how T-cell immune reconstitution unfolded in children after TCRalphabeta/CD19-depleted allogeneic hematopoietic cell transplantation.

General study outcomes and caveats: In some patients, the high TCRbeta diversity seen at day 60 was put down to recipient T cells and intrathymic progenitors that had survived conditioning. The apparently early recovery of alphabetaT-cell counts about two months after transplant reportedly depended on only several hundred rapidly expanded clones that came from non-depleted graft cells. Over subsequent months, a decline in hyperexpanded clone frequencies was noted, and after one year, T-cell counts and TCRbeta diversity were mostly ascribed to newly produced T cells.

Trimming takes 7 bases off V and 6 bases off J; junction bases not matched to a gene: 3. The germline V gene sets CDR1 to SGHRS and CDR2 to YFSETQ. Measured from the cysteine to the phenylalanine, the CDR3 is 13 residues long. Only the CDR3 portion is preserved as DNA: 39 bases, with reading frame beginning at the first base. This clonotype was detected many times. Its antigen is not yet known. No base-level quality is on record; no much larger clone is a single base apart. In light of the paper, this sample's treatment or condition label describes: allogeneic hematopoietic cell transplantation with graft depleted of TCRalphabeta T cells and CD19 B cells. The transplant recipients were children given TCRalphabeta/CD19-depleted allogeneic hematopoietic cell grafts. Library preparation used PCR. Instrument on record: Illumina HiSeq 2500. TCR library preparation used molecular barcoding, with unique molecular identifiers applied to normalize quantification of the TCRbeta repertoire. The public reads were run again by TCRdb, first through fastp at Q25 and then through MiXCR, and only productive beta chains were kept. Each record represents a unique CDR3 protein, reported with the most common genes and DNA among its rows. In all, the sample holds fewer than 700,000 distinct CDR3 sequences, and over 10% of those were seen once. The leading ten clones occupy approximately 2% of the sample.

The TCR originated in a male patient aged 5 to 17 who had a stem cell transplant for acute myeloid leukemia, so the T cells may come from the graft donor. The input for sequencing was PBMCs, mostly from graft donor cells, taken 360 days after TCRalphabeta/CD19-depleted stem cell transplant. The V and J segments used are TRBV5-1 and TRBJ2-3; the junction holds 12 bases that match TRBD2. The CDR3 here reads CASGLAGPDTQYF. The bases read TGCGCCAGCGGACTAGCGGGACCGGATACGCAGTATTTT.